This is a list of T cell receptor beta chains from one sample in a study of immune evolution from preneoplasia to lung adenocarcinoma. TCRdb's copy holds only in-frame clones and misses some; the assay was immunoSEQ multiplex PCR. The sample records approximately 10,000 clones, 75% to 85% being singletons. The sample consisted of FFPE minimally invasive lung adenocarcinoma tissue. The receptor source for this set is a donor aged 70 or over with lung adenocarcinoma. Both conserved end residues are part of each CDR3. Fields, in order: V gene, D gene, CDR3 protein. The D gene is left open where the match is weak.

TRBV18	-	CASSPLFNTEAFF
TRBV19	-	CASSTLMNEQFF
TRBV6-5	-	CASIDRSYEQYF
TRBV27	-	CASSLRGLNTGELFF
TRBV7-9	TRBD1	CASSRGGQGSQNIQYF
TRBV10-3	-	CAISGSAPNYGYTF
TRBV10-3	-	CAINPQGSGYGYTF
TRBV10-1	TRBD2	CASREGGRADTQYF
TRBV6-6	-	CASVNTGIYGYTF
TRBV19	TRBD2	CASRPAGGPDEQFF
TRBV28	TRBD1	CASKSSPQTGLYTF
TRBV7-6	-	CASSLGGGGGQPQHF
TRBV14	-	CASSQTKNIQYF
TRBV6-5	-	CASSYRDVAYEQYF
TRBV28	-	CASSRTREANVLTF
TRBV6-5	-	CASSYSRDYTEAFF
TRBV4-1	-	CASSLGAENEKLFF
TRBV4-1	-	CASSQELFTGDTIYF
TRBV5-1	TRBD2	CASRTSGRMEGGEQYF
TRBV27	TRBD2	CASHGLAGATHEQYF
TRBV6-5	-	CASRPTRGFADTQYF
TRBV21-1	-	CASIRMNTEAFF
TRBV6-1	-	CASTLDGNYGYTF
TRBV6-5	-	CASSRGLSYNEQFF
TRBV19	-	CASSISLYEQGSYEQYF
TRBV5-8	-	CASSRLETQYF
TRBV15	-	CATSRDRDSYEQYF
TRBV7-6	-	CASSPQSGRFPNQPQHF
TRBV6-4	-	CASSEPPVNTIYF
TRBV4-2	-	CASSLRIGENTEAFF
TRBV5-1	TRBD1	CASSYSGTGGGNEQFF
TRBV6-5	TRBD2	CASSSLAGDGFNEQFF
TRBV13	TRBD1	CASSLEGQGRHEQYF
TRBV5-1	TRBD2	CASSLRGVSGSSDTQYF
TRBV28	TRBD1	CASSLGRGLRYEQYF
TRBV27	TRBD1	CASSLGQGQAYEQYF
TRBV30	-	CAWSLGGSSSGNTIYF
TRBV6-6	-	CASSYSGGGRSYGYTF
TRBV19	-	CASRHGGQPQHF
TRBV15	TRBD2	CATSLAGQETQYF
TRBV29-1	-	CSVVRGGEQYF
TRBV5-6	TRBD1	CASSDTIGGRYYGYTF
TRBV15	-	CATSVSGVGETQYF
TRBV7-2	TRBD1	CASSGTGGRGEKLFF
TRBV12-5	-	CASALDWGHGTEAFF
TRBV6-5	-	CASSSVRGDTEAFF
TRBV18	-	CASSPLAETQYF
TRBV5-6	-	CASRVGMSGYTF
TRBV4-1	TRBD1	CASSQGTGDFGNTIYF
TRBV11-2	-	CASSLESYGYTF
TRBV5-1	TRBD2	CASSLLAGEGETQYF